These 29 T cell receptor beta chains share one sample of origin, sequenced in a study of T-cell memory formation after mild COVID-19 (TCRdb year 2021). Libraries were made using 5' RACE. Sequencing was performed on an Illumina NovaSeq 6000. TCRdb reprocessed the public reads (quality trimming at Q25 with fastp, clone calling with MiXCR) and kept in-frame beta chains. Entries that share a CDR3 protein sequence are merged under the most common genes and DNA. Across this sample there are around 250,000 distinct CDR3 sequences, with around 16% seen only once. Approximately 23% of the sample lies in the top ten. The material sequenced was PBMCs or a T cell subset sorted from them (not recorded which). These receptors all stem from a man aged 18 to 35 who had mild COVID-19 (a few samples of this study predate the infection). The sample titles of this study are shuffled in the database, so cell type and time point are left out; the donor was told from shared clones.

The rearrangement links TRBV11-2 to TRBJ2-5, with 12 nucleotides matching TRBD2. This CDR3 has 16 amino acids. CDR1 and CDR2 (germline): SGHAT, FQNNGV. V lost 4 bases and J lost 6; bases outside the gene matches: 9. The CDR3 region is CASSSSGGVLLQTQYF. In nucleotides, the CDR3 is TGTGCCAGCAGCTCTAGCGGGGGGGTCTTGTTGCAGACCCAGTACTTC.

This clonotype was seen only a few times. This sequence joins TRBV7-9 and TRBJ2-7; D is uncertain. V lost 5 bases to trimming and J lost 2 bases, with 13 bases between them. This CDR3 spans 14 amino acids. CDR1 and CDR2 (germline): SEHNR, FQNEAQ (reference sequence). The CDR3 DNA reads as TGTGCCAGCAGCCCCCCTGGAAGGGCCTACGAGCAGTACGTC. This sequence encodes CASSPPGRAYEQYV.

This clonotype appeared a few times. The rearrangement joins TRBV4-1 to TRBJ1-5; a possible D gene is TRBD1 (6 bases). CDR3 length equals 15 residues. The V gene lost 2 bases and the J gene lost 1 base, with 9 bases spanning the gap. Germline V gene sequence: CDR1 MGHRA, CDR2 YSYEKL. This CDR3 is CASSQTGPSNQPQHF. The DNA of the CDR3 is TGCGCCAGCAGCCAAACAGGGCCGAGCAATCAGCCCCAGCATTTT.

The rearrangement joins TRBV6-5 to TRBJ1-2, with unresolved D. There are 13 residues in the CDR3. Trimming shortened V by 0 bases and J by 7 bases, and 9 bases separated the two germline ends. From germline, CDR1 is MNHEY and CDR2 SVGAGI. CDR3 in amino acids: CASSYSGGIGYTF. The CDR3 region has the DNA TGTGCCAGCAGTTACTCAGGCGGGATTGGCTACACCTTC.

This clonotype appeared a few times. This chain uses TRBV6-1 with TRBJ2-3; 9 nucleotides agree with TRBD2. CDR3 size: 15 residues. The ends lost 6 bases at V and 4 bases at J; junction bases unmatched: 8. In germline, CDR1 is MNHNS, CDR2 SASEGT. The CDR3 nucleotides are TGTGCCAGCAGATCAGCGGGGGGCGGATCAGATACGCAGTATTTT. This encodes CASRSAGGGSDTQYF.

This clonotype was observed a handful of times. This chain uses TRBV4-3 with TRBJ2-2; 8 positions match TRBD2. V dropped 3 bases and J dropped 5; count of bases not matched to a gene: 8. The CDR3 sequence is 16 residues long. Germline values: CDR1 LGHNA, CDR2 YSLEER. CDR3 region: CASSQGTGGRTGELFF. Here the CDR3 DNA reads TGCGCCAGCAGCCAGGGAACGGGGGGGCGAACCGGGGAGCTGTTTTTT.

This clonotype was seen only a few times. The rearrangement uses TRBV3-1 and TRBJ1-1; D possibly corresponds to TRBD1 (5 bases). Germline-derived CDR1 and CDR2 are LGHDT and YNNKEL (reference sequence). This CDR3 has 14 residues. The ends were cut back, 6 bases at V and 3 bases at J, with 14 bases in the middle. The CDR3: CASRPLDKDTEAFF. CDR3 DNA: TGTGCCAGCAGACCCCTGGACAAGGACACTGAAGCTTTCTTT. The full variable domain, with the rest looked up from reference TRBV3-1 and TRBJ1-1, is DTAVSQTPKYLVTQMGNDKSIKCEQNLGHDTMYWYKQDSKKFLKIMFSYNNKELIINETVPNRFSPKSPDKAHLNLHINSLELGDSAVYFCASRPLDKDTEAFFGQGTRLTVV.

This clonotype has only a few counts. The chain combines TRBV12-3 or TRBV12-4 with TRBJ2-5; 8 bases are a match to TRBD2. Trimming cost V 6 bases and J 5 bases; bases outside gene matches: 11. The CDR3 consists of 15 residues. The CDR3 region has the DNA TGTGCCAGCAGCATAGCGGGACTAGACGGGGAGACCCAGTACTTC. Residues: CASSIAGLDGETQYF.

This clonotype came up a few times. The chain carries TRBV4-1 and TRBJ1-1; perhaps TRBD1 as D (6 bases). Trimming took off 0 bases at V and 0 bases at J, with 14 bases between the two ends. CDR3 length: 17 amino acids. Germline CDR1 reads MGHRA; CDR2 reads YSYEKL. CDR3 DNA: TGCGCCAGCAGCCAAGATCGGAGGAGGGGGGTGAACACTGAAGCTTTCTTT. Amino acids: CASSQDRRRGVNTEAFF.

The sample holds a few counts of this clonotype. The V call is TRBV5-1, the J call TRBJ2-1; possibly TRBD1 for D (6 bases). The CDR3 has 16 amino acids. Germline-derived CDR1 and CDR2 are SGHRS and YFSETQ. Trimming took 4 bases from V and 0 from J, leaving 14 bases between them. The CDR3 protein is CASSPNQGRSYNEQFF. The CDR3 DNA is TGCGCCAGCAGCCCGAATCAGGGGCGCTCCTACAATGAGCAGTTCTTC.

V usage is TRBV20-1 and J usage is TRBJ1-4, with 7 bases identical to TRBD1. With V trimmed by 3 bases and J by 4 bases, 8 bases remained unmatched. The CDR3 sequence is 15 residues long. Per germline, CDR1 DFQATT and CDR2 SNEGSKA (reference sequence). The CDR3: CSASRPGQRNEKLFF. CDR3 nucleotides: TGCAGTGCTAGTCGCCCGGGACAGCGTAATGAAAAACTGTTTTTT.

V and J are TRBV6-6 and TRBJ1-1; 8 positions match TRBD1. J lost 8 bases, V lost 10 bases, and 12 bases had no gene match. CDR3 length: 13 residues. Germline V lookup: CDR1 MNHNY, CDR2 SVGAGI (reference sequence). The DNA of the CDR3 is TGTGCCATCAACCCCCAGGGGGCCGGGGAAGCTTTCTTT. It specifies CAINPQGAGEAFF.

This sequence joins TRBV4-3 and TRBJ1-6, with TRBD1 as a possible D gene (5 bases). V lost 0 bases, J lost 9 bases, and 12 bases lay in between. The CDR3 length is 15 residues. Germline V gene data show CDR1 as LGHNA and CDR2 as YSLEER. This CDR3 reads CASSQDYADSSPLHF. Here the CDR3 DNA reads TGCGCCAGCAGCCAAGATTACGCCGACAGTTCACCCCTCCACTTT.

This clonotype was detected only a few times. The chain uses TRBV29-1 and TRBJ2-5; D is perhaps TRBD1 (7 bases). There are 13 residues in the CDR3. Trimming took off 5 bases at V and 2 bases at J, with 12 bases between the two ends. CDR1 is SQVTM, CDR2 ANQGSEA, per germline. The CDR3 reads CSVHGGQQETQYF. The CDR3 DNA reads TGCAGCGTTCACGGGGGACAGCAAGAGACCCAGTACTTC. The full variable domain, completed using reference TRBV29-1 and TRBJ2-5, is SAVISQKPSRDICQRGTSLTIQCQVDSQVTMMFWYRQQPGQSLTLIATANQGSEATYESGFVIDKFPISRPNLTFSTLTVSNMSPEDSSIYLCSVHGGQQETQYFGPGTRLLVL.

This clonotype was picked up one time. The chain has TRBV11-1 and TRBJ1-2, with D perhaps matching TRBD1 (6 bases). This CDR3 spans 13 amino acids. Germline CDR1 is SGHAT and CDR2 is FQDESV (reference sequence). Between the trimmed V and J ends, which lost 5 bases and 5 bases, there was a span of 12 bases. The CDR3 sequence: CASSADSEYGYTF. As DNA, the CDR3 is TGTGCCAGCAGCGCGGACAGCGAATATGGCTACACCTTC.

CDR3 protein: CASSLGKEETQYF. As DNA, the CDR3 is TGTGCCAGCAGCTTAGGAAAAGAAGAGACCCAGTACTTC. The chain joins TRBV7-3 to TRBJ2-5; the D is unclear. Trimming took 2 bases from V and 3 from J, leaving 7 bases between them. The germline CDR1 and CDR2 sequences are SGHTA and FQGTGA. The CDR3 runs 13 residues.

The chain carries TRBV5-1 and TRBJ1-4; 8 bases map to TRBD1. The CDR3 has 15 residues. Germline-derived CDR1 and CDR2 are SGHRS and YFSETQ. Trimming removed 4 bases from V and 8 bases from J; junction bases left unmatched: 10. Here the CDR3 reads CASSTQGAIREKLFF. CDR3 coding DNA: TGCGCCAGCAGCACCCAGGGGGCTATTCGGGAAAAACTGTTTTTT.

In this sample, this clonotype turned up many times. This chain connects TRBV6-5 to TRBJ2-3; perhaps TRBD1 as D (6 bases). This CDR3 is 15 amino acids long. Germline CDR1 reads MNHEY; CDR2 reads SVGAGI. The V gene lost 2 bases and the J gene lost 4 bases, with 13 bases spanning the gap. The CDR3 nucleotides read TGTGCCAGCAGTTACGGAACAGGGATACCAGATACGCAGTATTTT. This gives the protein CASSYGTGIPDTQYF.

This clonotype turned up a few times. V gene TRBV5-6 combines with J gene TRBJ2-2; D is undetermined. Germline values: CDR1 SGHDT, CDR2 YYEEEE. Trimming removed 4 bases from V and 8 bases from J, with 9 bases in between. The CDR3 loop spans 12 amino acids. The CDR3 region is CASSPQAGELFF. In DNA, the CDR3 is TGTGCCAGCAGCCCCCAGGCTGGGGAGCTGTTTTTT.

The chain uses TRBV5-1 and TRBJ2-3; possible D gene TRBD1, 6 bases. CDR1 is SGHRS and CDR2 is YFSETQ in the germline V gene. V gave up 7 bases and J gave up 2 bases, with 11 bases separating them. The CDR3 is 13 amino acids. The CDR3 reads CASEQGFTDTQYF. The DNA of the CDR3 is TGCGCCAGCGAACAGGGCTTCACAGATACGCAGTATTTT.

V gene TRBV7-2 combines with J gene TRBJ2-3, with TRBD2 matching 8 bases. Germline CDR1 SGHTA, CDR2 FQGNSA. Trimming cost V 5 bases and J 3 bases; bases outside gene matches: 4. The CDR3 is made up of 14 amino acids. CDR3 residues: CASSGRGGTDTQYF. CDR3 nucleotide sequence: TGTGCCAGCAGCGGACGCGGGGGGACAGATACGCAGTATTTT.

This clonotype was found a few times. The chain uses TRBV27 and TRBJ1-6, with D possibly matching TRBD1 (6 bases). The CDR3 extends over 17 amino acids. Trimming left V 3 bases short and J 7 bases short, with 19 bases between. The germline V gene has CDR1 MNHEY and CDR2 SMNVEV (reference sequence). CDR3: CASSFWGGRARNSPLHF. The CDR3 DNA is TGTGCCAGCAGTTTTTGGGGGGGCAGGGCGAGAAATTCACCCCTCCACTTT.

This clonotype was found a few times. V usage is TRBV6-5 and J usage is TRBJ1-2; possible D gene TRBD1, 6 bases. Germline V lookup: CDR1 MNHEY, CDR2 SVGAGI. Trimming cost V 2 bases and J 4 bases, with 14 bases left between them. This CDR3 contains 15 residues. CDR3 in DNA: TGTGCCAGCAGTTACGGGGGCAGCGTAACCTATGGCTACACCTTC. It specifies CASSYGGSVTYGYTF.

V and J are TRBV4-2 and TRBJ2-7; the D gene is possibly TRBD1 (5 bases). Germline V gives CDR1 LGHNA, CDR2 YNFKEQ. Trimming left V 3 bases short and J 6 bases short, with 18 bases between. The CDR3 has 15 residues. The CDR3, as DNA: TGTGCCAGCAGCCATCCCATCGGCAGGGAAGGCGAGCAGTACTTC. Protein product: CASSHPIGREGEQYF.

This clonotype was observed many times. The chain recombines TRBV6-4 with TRBJ2-3, with D maybe TRBD2 (6 bases). CDR3 length equals 15 residues. Germline V CDR1 and CDR2: MRHNA, SNTAGT. Trimming took 5 bases from V and 0 from J, leaving 12 bases between them. The DNA of the CDR3 is TGTGCCAGCAGTCTGACGGCGGGGAGCACAGATACGCAGTATTTT. Translation: CASSLTAGSTDTQYF.

The rearrangement links TRBV5-1 to TRBJ2-5, with D perhaps TRBD1 or TRBD2 (6 bases each). V shed 5 bases and J shed 5 bases, with 22 bases lying between them. Germline V CDR1 and CDR2: SGHRS, YFSETQ. The CDR3 is made up of 16 amino acids. DNA of the CDR3: TGCGCCAGCAGTCCGAAGGGGGGCGTCCAGCTGGAGACCCAGTACTTC. The encoded protein is CASSPKGGVQLETQYF.

The chain's CDR3 is CSVGGHEQYF. As DNA, the CDR3 is TGCAGCGTTGGGGGACACGAGCAGTACTTC. The gene calls are TRBV29-1 and TRBJ2-7; D could derive from TRBD1 or TRBD2 (5 bases each). Trimming shortened V by 4 bases and J by 5 bases, and 6 bases separated the two germline ends. CDR3 size: 10 residues. CDR1 SQVTM and CDR2 ANQGSEA come from the germline V gene.

This clonotype was recorded at least ten times. The J gene is TRBJ1-4, the V gene TRBV4-3, with 8 bases that match TRBD1. Germline V gene data show CDR1 as LGHNA and CDR2 as YSLEER. This CDR3 region has 22 residues. V lost 5 bases to trimming and J lost 0 bases; unmatched junction nucleotides: 23. The CDR3 loop reads CASSVDCPGGAHPPATNEKLFF. CDR3 sequence (DNA): TGCGCCAGCAGCGTGGACTGCCCAGGGGGCGCGCACCCACCTGCAACTAATGAAAAACTGTTTTTT.

This clonotype was seen a few times. The V gene is TRBV4-3, the J gene TRBJ2-2, with D unresolved. Between the trimmed V and J ends, which lost 0 bases and 0 bases, there was a span of 11 bases. This CDR3 has 17 amino acids. The germline gives CDR1 LGHNA, CDR2 YSLEER. The CDR3 sequence: CASSQDPSGSNTGELFF. Here the CDR3 DNA reads TGCGCCAGCAGCCAAGATCCATCCGGGTCGAACACCGGGGAGCTGTTTTTT.